In this sample, the clone carrying this T cell receptor beta chain turned up a few times. MiXCR, run by TCRdb on the 5' RACE reads, gives a single entry per CDR3 protein. The sample has about 13,000 distinct CDR3 sequences, 15% to 20% seen once. The data belong to a study of T-cell memory formation after mild COVID-19. The wider study: Most TCR clusters belonged to a single donor.

Trimming cost V 2 bases and J 7 bases; bases outside gene matches: 7. The CDR3 extends over 16 amino acids. CDR1 is LNHDA, CDR2 SQIVND, per germline (reference sequence). The sequence derives from a man younger than 30 who had mild COVID-19 (a few samples of this study predate the infection). Cell type and time point are not known. The specimen sequenced was PBMCs or a T cell subset sorted from them (not recorded which). The chain couples TRBV19 to TRBJ2-4, with 11 nucleotides matching TRBD1. DNA for the CDR3: TGTGCCAGTAGTATACCGGGACAGGGGGTAGGGAACATTCAGTACTTC. Protein product: CASSIPGQGVGNIQYF.